One and the same sample provided the 9 T cell receptor beta chains below, sequenced in a study of cytomegalovirus exposure and HLA in healthy donors (dated by TCRdb to the late 2010s). Libraries were made using the immunoSEQ multiplex PCR assay. This immuneACCESS table, as held by TCRdb, lists in-frame sequences with V and J called but not all clones. Of the missing ones, under half trace to an unresolved V gene in checked studies; the others have no known cause. The sample records about 280,000 clones, roughly 90% of which are singletons. Over 0.7% of the sample is held by the ten biggest clonotypes. Sequenced sample: PBMCs. The receptors come from a woman under 30 in good health and CMV-seronegative.

The chain recombines TRBV2 with TRBJ2-1; TRBD2 matches 7 bases. The length of the CDR3 is 16 residues. J was trimmed by 3 bases and V by 6 bases; bases with no gene match: 11. Germline CDR1 is SNHLY and CDR2 is FYNNEI. The CDR3 DNA reads as TGTGCCAGCAGCCCTAGGCGCGGGAGCGACTACAATGAGCAGTTCTTC. The encoded protein is CASSPRRGSDYNEQFF.

The rearrangement joins TRBV15 to TRBJ1-5, with D unresolved. The CDR3 covers 13 residues. Trimming shortened V by 3 bases and J by 9 bases, and 12 bases separated the two germline ends. Germline V gives CDR1 LNHNV, CDR2 YYDKDF (reference sequence). The CDR3 spells CATSSDHARPQHF. The CDR3 DNA is TGTGCCACCAGCAGTGATCACGCGAGGCCCCAGCATTTT.

The rearrangement uses TRBV11-2 and TRBJ2-7, with 9 bases fitting TRBD2. CDR3 length equals 16 residues. The germline V gene has CDR1 SGHAT and CDR2 FQNNGV. Trimming removed 2 bases from V and 7 bases from J; junction bases left unmatched: 12. This CDR3 is CASSLWLGVAGVEQYF. As DNA, the CDR3 is TGTGCCAGCAGCTTATGGTTGGGGGTAGCGGGAGTTGAGCAGTACTTC.

The chain joins TRBV23-1 to TRBJ2-6; D not resolved. TRBV23-1 is an ORF, and what it does is uncertain. Between the trimmed V and J ends, which lost 11 bases and 3 bases, there was a span of 14 bases. CDR3 size: 14 residues. The CDR3 region is CAGSGRNGANVLTF. The CDR3 DNA sequence: TGCGCCGGCTCTGGCAGGAATGGGGCCAACGTCCTGACTTTC.

In this sample, this clone turned up a few times. The V and J genes are TRBV4-1 and TRBJ2-5; the match to TRBD1 covers 8 bases. CDR1 and CDR2 from the germline V gene are MGHRA and YSYEKL. The trim removed 0 bases at V and 4 bases at J, leaving 4 bases unmatched. The CDR3 sequence is 15 residues long. DNA for the CDR3: TGCGCCAGCAGCCAAGAGGACAGGGCGTCAGAGACCCAGTACTTC. Residues: CASSQEDRASETQYF.

The V and J genes are TRBV5-6 and TRBJ2-1, with 13 positions matching TRBD2. This CDR3 region has 16 residues. Germline CDR1 reads SGHDT; CDR2 reads YYEEEE. Trimming took 4 bases from V and 3 from J; bases not matched to a gene: 4. CDR3 sequence reads: CASSPGLAGLYNEQFF. The DNA of the CDR3 is TGTGCCAGCAGCCCGGGACTAGCGGGACTCTACAATGAGCAGTTCTTC.

CDR3 nucleotides: TGTGCCAGCAGTTTAAACAGGATTTCTCCAGGCACTGAAGCTTTCTTT. As protein: CASSLNRISPGTEAFF. The rearrangement uses TRBV6-5 and TRBJ1-1; D might be TRBD1 (5 bases). The germline V and J ends were trimmed by 4 bases and 4 bases, with 19 bases remaining between them. CDR1 and CDR2 (germline): MNHEY, SVGAGI. The CDR3 has 16 residues.

This clone has a handful of counts. The chain combines TRBV25-1 with TRBJ2-3, with D possibly being TRBD1 (7 bases). Germline assignment: CDR1 MGHDK and CDR2 SYGVNS. The CDR3 extends over 16 amino acids. The germline V and J ends were trimmed by 1 base and 3 bases, with 14 bases remaining between them. For the CDR3, the DNA is TGTGCCAGCAGTGAATCGGGCAGGGGGACTACAGATACGCAGTATTTT. It yields the protein CASSESGRGTTDTQYF.

The chain joins TRBV2 to TRBJ1-1, with D perhaps TRBD1 (5 bases). The germline V gene encodes CDR1 SNHLY and CDR2 FYNNEI. Between the trimmed V and J ends, which lost 0 bases and 6 bases, there was a span of 17 bases. The CDR3 is 16 residues long. The CDR3 sequence: CASSEALGRLIPEAFF. The CDR3 nucleotides read TGTGCCAGCAGTGAAGCGCTGGGGCGATTGATTCCTGAAGCTTTCTTT.